This T cell receptor beta chain was recovered during a study of CD8 T cells in ankylosing spondylitis. From the 5' RACE reads, TCRdb called clonotypes with MiXCR, one entry per CDR3 protein. This sample has a few hundred thousand distinct CDR3 sequences, with approximately 10% found just once. At least ten counts were recorded for this clonotype. The CDR3 has 16 amino acids. Germline CDR1 and CDR2: MNHEY and SMNVEV (reference sequence). Trimming left V 5 bases short and J 10 bases short, with 21 bases between. The TCR originated in a female donor with ankylosing spondylitis or in good health (not recorded which). The sequenced material came from blood, either unsorted or a sorted T cell fraction (not recorded which). This chain links TRBV27 with TRBJ1-6, with D possibly TRBD1 on 5 matching bases. The CDR3 region is CASSGFRAGGSSPLHF. DNA for the CDR3: TGTGCCAGCAGTGGCTTCCGGGCTGGGGGGAGCTCACCCCTCCACTTT.